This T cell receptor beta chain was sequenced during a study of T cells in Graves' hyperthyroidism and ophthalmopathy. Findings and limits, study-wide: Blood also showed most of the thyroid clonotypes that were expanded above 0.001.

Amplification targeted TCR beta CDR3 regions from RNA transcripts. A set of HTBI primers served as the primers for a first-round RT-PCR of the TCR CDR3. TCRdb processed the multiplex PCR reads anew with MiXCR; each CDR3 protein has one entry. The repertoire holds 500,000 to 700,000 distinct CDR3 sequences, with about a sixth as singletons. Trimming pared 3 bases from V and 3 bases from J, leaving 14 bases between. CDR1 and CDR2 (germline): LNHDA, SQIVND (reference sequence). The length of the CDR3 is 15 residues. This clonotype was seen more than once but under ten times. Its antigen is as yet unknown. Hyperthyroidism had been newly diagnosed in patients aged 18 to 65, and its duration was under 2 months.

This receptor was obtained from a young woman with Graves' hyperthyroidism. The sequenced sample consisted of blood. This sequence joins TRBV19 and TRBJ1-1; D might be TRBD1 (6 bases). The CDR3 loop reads CASSMATGSYTEAFF. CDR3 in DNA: TGTGCCAGTAGTATGGCTACAGGGTCTTACACTGAAGCTTTCTTT. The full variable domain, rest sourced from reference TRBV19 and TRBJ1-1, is DGGITQSPKYLFRKEGQNVTLSCEQNLNHDAMYWYRQDPGQGLRLIYYSQIVNDFQKGDIAEGYSVSREKKESFPLTVTSAQKNPTAFYLCASSMATGSYTEAFFGQGTRLTVV.